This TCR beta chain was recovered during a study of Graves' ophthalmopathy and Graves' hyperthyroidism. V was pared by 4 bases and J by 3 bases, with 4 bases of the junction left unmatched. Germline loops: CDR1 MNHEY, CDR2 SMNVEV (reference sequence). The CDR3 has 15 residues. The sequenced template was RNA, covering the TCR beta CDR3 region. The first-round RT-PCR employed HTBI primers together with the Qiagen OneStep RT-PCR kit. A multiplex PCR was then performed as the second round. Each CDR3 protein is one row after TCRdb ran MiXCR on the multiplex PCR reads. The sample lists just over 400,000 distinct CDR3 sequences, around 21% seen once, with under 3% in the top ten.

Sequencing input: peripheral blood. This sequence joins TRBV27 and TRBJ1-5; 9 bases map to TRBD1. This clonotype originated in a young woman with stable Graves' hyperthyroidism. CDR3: CASSWTGAHNQPQHF. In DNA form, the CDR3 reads TGTGCCAGCAGTTGGACAGGGGCTCACAATCAGCCCCAGCATTTT.